The 20 T cell receptor beta chains given below trace back to one sample, sequenced in a study of CD8+ T cells in alopecia areata. Reverse transcribed after extraction, RNA yielded cDNA as the sequencing template. Method: immunoSEQ multiplex PCR; TCRdb's copy keeps in-frame clones and lacks some. The sample carries about 190,000 clones, 60% to 70% recorded once. Treatment: oral pan-JAK inhibitor, 5-10 mg twice daily. This sample comprised CD4+ T cells sorted from blood, obtained at week 4, from a patient treated with tofacitinib. Receptors originate from a human donor with alopecia areata.

The chain is built from TRBV19 and TRBJ1-1, with D hard to call. Germline V gene sequence: CDR1 LNHDA, CDR2 SQIVND (reference sequence). The ends were cut back, 1 base at V and 2 bases at J, with 5 bases in the middle. The CDR3 sequence is 13 residues long. CDR3 residues: CASSIGGNTEAFF. For the CDR3, the DNA is TGTGCCAGTAGTATAGGTGGTAACACTGAAGCTTTCTTT.

CDR3 DNA: TGTGCCAGCTCACCAGGTACTGCGGCGGGAGAGACTGAAGCTTTCTTT. It is translated as CASSPGTAAGETEAFF. The J gene is TRBJ1-1, the V gene TRBV18; D unresolved. The CDR3 sequence is 16 residues long. Trimming removed 2 bases from V and 5 bases from J, with 18 bases in between. CDR1 and CDR2 (germline): KGHSH, LQKENI.

The gene calls are TRBV5-1 and TRBJ2-5; unclear D gene. CDR1 and CDR2 from the germline V gene are SGHRS and YFSETQ. The CDR3 is 12 residues long. V lost 0 bases and J lost 5, with 5 bases in between. CDR3 DNA sequence: TGCGCCAGCAGCTTGGCCTCGGAGACCCAGTACTTC. Translating it yields CASSLASETQYF.

V usage is TRBV7-2 and J usage is TRBJ2-3, with D unresolved. Germline V lookup: CDR1 SGHTA, CDR2 FQGNSA. V lost 5 bases and J 4 bases, leaving 7 bases between the germline ends. This CDR3 comprises 12 residues. CDR3 residues: CASSPQPDTQYF. The CDR3 region has the DNA TGTGCCAGCAGCCCTCAGCCAGATACGCAGTATTTT. Full variable domain (missing parts from reference TRBV7-2 and TRBJ2-3): GAGVSQSPSNKVTEKGKDVELRCDPISGHTALYWYRQSLGQGLEFLIYFQGNSAPDKSGLPSDRFSAERTGGSVSTLTIQRTQQEDSAVYLCASSPQPDTQYFGPGTRLTVL.

This clone was counted between two and nine times. The CDR3 DNA is TGCAGCGTTCTACAGGGGGATACGCAGTATTTT. Its protein product is CSVLQGDTQYF. This chain joins TRBV29-1 and TRBJ2-3; 7 bases align to TRBD1. The CDR3 spans 11 residues. V shed 5 bases and J 6 bases; nucleotides not matched to a gene: 2. The germline V gene encodes CDR1 SQVTM and CDR2 ANQGSEA.

The chain is built from TRBV5-1 and TRBJ2-7, with 13 bases fitting TRBD2. J lost 2 bases, V lost 2 bases, and 7 bases had no gene match. The V gene's germline CDR1 is SGHRS and CDR2 YFSETQ. This CDR3 has 17 residues. In DNA form, the CDR3 reads TGCGCCAGCAGCTTCACCAGGACTAGCGGGAGTGCCTACGAGCAGTACTTC. Residues: CASSFTRTSGSAYEQYF.

The gene calls are TRBV30 and TRBJ2-5, with 11 bases lining up with TRBD2. The end of the DNA fits TRBJ2-7 better, so the J call may be wrong. The CDR3 is 18 residues long. The germline V gene encodes CDR1 GTSNPN and CDR2 SVGIG (reference sequence). The CDR3 DNA follows: TGTGCCTGGAGTGCGACCGGGAAAGGGACTAGCGGAGCCTACGAGCAGTACTTC. The encoded protein is CAWSATGKGTSGAYEQYF.

The rearrangement links TRBV6-5 to TRBJ2-2; 8 bases match TRBD2. Per the germline V gene, CDR1 is MNHEY and CDR2 is SVGAGI. J gave up 2 bases and V 5 bases, and 4 bases lay outside the gene matches. The CDR3 has 15 residues. CDR3 sequence: CASSPTSANTGELFF. The CDR3, as DNA: TGTGCCAGCAGTCCGACTAGCGCCAACACCGGGGAGCTGTTTTTT.

This chain joins TRBV29-1 and TRBJ2-2; 8 bases agree with TRBD1. The trim removed 2 bases at V and 5 bases at J, leaving 4 bases unmatched. The CDR3 sequence is 14 residues long. Germline CDR1 reads SQVTM; CDR2 reads ANQGSEA. The CDR3 DNA is TGCAGCGTTGAAAACAGGGGGAGGACCGGGGAGCTGTTTTTT. This codes for CSVENRGRTGELFF.

The genes are TRBV14 and TRBJ2-1; 7 bases are shared with TRBD2. There are 15 residues in the CDR3. From germline, CDR1 is SGHDN and CDR2 FVKESK. V dropped 2 bases and J dropped 4; count of bases not matched to a gene: 5. The CDR3 nucleotides read TGTGCCAGCAGCCAAATCCTAGCGGCGTACAATGAGCAGTTCTTC. Amino acid sequence: CASSQILAAYNEQFF. Full variable domain (outside the CDR3, taken from reference TRBV14 and TRBJ2-1): EAGVTQFPSHSVIEKGQTVTLRCDPISGHDNLYWYRRVMGKEIKFLLHFVKESKQDESGMPNNRFLAERTGGTYSTLKVQPAELEDSGVYFCASSQILAAYNEQFFGPGTRLTVL.

Of note for this clone: This same CDR3 is encoded by further DNA sequences in the sample. This chain connects TRBV18 to TRBJ2-5; D not certain. The CDR3 length is 11 residues. CDR1 is KGHSH and CDR2 is LQKENI in the germline V gene. V was trimmed by 3 bases and J by 2 bases, leaving 1 base between them. The CDR3 spells CASSPQETQYF. CDR3 sequence (DNA): TGTGCCAGCTCACCTCAAGAGACCCAGTACTTC. Full variable domain (remainder filled in from reference TRBV18 and TRBJ2-5): NAGVMQNPRHLVRRRGQEARLRCSPMKGHSHVYWYRQLPEEGLKFMVYLQKENIIDESGMPKERFSAEFPKEGPSILRIQQVVRGDSAAYFCASSPQETQYFGPGTRLLVL.

This clone was seen a few times. The CDR3 loop reads CSVRRGSSGTGELFF. CDR3 coding DNA: TGCAGCGTTCGTCGCGGGAGCAGTGGGACCGGGGAGCTGTTTTTT. The rearrangement links TRBV29-1 to TRBJ2-2; 7 bases match TRBD2. The CDR3 is 15 amino acids. V dropped 5 bases and J dropped 5; count of bases not matched to a gene: 11. Germline-derived CDR1 and CDR2 are SQVTM and ANQGSEA.

The genes are TRBV27 and TRBJ2-6, with 8 bases that match TRBD1. The J segment lost 2 bases and the V segment lost 1 base, leaving 7 bases of the junction unmatched. Germline CDR1 MNHEY, CDR2 SMNVEV (reference sequence). This CDR3 comprises 18 residues. CDR3 amino acids: CASSLFWQGAAGANVLTF. CDR3 nucleotide sequence: TGTGCCAGCAGTTTATTTTGGCAGGGGGCGGCTGGGGCCAACGTCCTGACTTTC.

Only a few counts were recorded for this clone. The V and J genes are TRBV29-1 and TRBJ2-1; D not resolved. The germline gives CDR1 SQVTM, CDR2 ANQGSEA. With 7 bases removed from V and 8 bases from J, the gap between germline ends came to 21 bases. There are 14 residues in the CDR3. CDR3 loop: CSAKGRLPTYEQFF. Here the CDR3 DNA reads TGCAGCGCAAAGGGCAGGCTACCGACCTATGAGCAGTTCTTC.

The V and J genes are TRBV29-1 and TRBJ2-2, with a tentative D call TRBD2 (6 bases). V dropped 1 base and J dropped 4 bases, with 7 bases sitting between them. Germline values: CDR1 SQVTM, CDR2 ANQGSEA. The CDR3 is made up of 13 amino acids. In nucleotides, the CDR3 is TGCAGCGTTGAAGGGGGAGGCACCGGGGAGCTGTTTTTT. It codes for CSVEGGGTGELFF.

This rearrangement joins TRBV6-5 to TRBJ1-5; D remains unclear. The CDR3 extends over 13 amino acids. Germline V lookup: CDR1 MNHEY, CDR2 SVGAGI. Deletions cut 2 bases from V and 3 bases from J, with 5 bases between. CDR3 bases: TGTGCCAGCAGTTACAGGGTCAATCAGCCCCAGCATTTT. It specifies CASSYRVNQPQHF.

This chain uses TRBV6-5 with TRBJ2-7, with unresolved D. The germline CDR1 and CDR2 sequences are MNHEY and SVGAGI. The CDR3 covers 13 residues. V gave up 6 bases and J gave up 2 bases, with 11 bases separating them. Here the CDR3 DNA reads TGTGCCAGCAGGTCGACCCGTGCCTACGAGCAGTACTTC. It codes for CASRSTRAYEQYF.

The sample holds a few counts of this clone. The CDR3 DNA is TGTGCCACCAGCAGAGTAAATGGGGATCAGCCCCAGCATTTT. Translating it yields CATSRVNGDQPQHF. This chain connects TRBV15 to TRBJ1-5, with no clear D. Germline values: CDR1 LNHNV, CDR2 YYDKDF (reference sequence). The CDR3 runs 14 residues. Trimming left V 1 base short and J 5 bases short, with 9 bases between.

This clone has a count of ten or more. This chain links TRBV28 with TRBJ2-4; possibly TRBD1 for D (7 bases). Per germline, CDR1 MDHEN and CDR2 SYDVKM. The germline V and J ends were trimmed by 6 bases and 10 bases, with 19 bases remaining between them. This CDR3 has 14 residues. In DNA, the CDR3 is TGTGCCAGCAGCTCGGACCTGACAGGGAGGATTCAGTACTTC. Its translation: CASSSDLTGRIQYF.

This sequence joins TRBV18 and TRBJ1-2; 7 nucleotides align to TRBD1. The germline V gene has CDR1 KGHSH and CDR2 LQKENI. V was clipped by 2 bases and J by 8 bases; unmatched bases: 5. This CDR3 has 13 residues. The CDR3 reads CASSPGTDPGYTF. The DNA for the CDR3 is TGTGCCAGCTCACCAGGGACAGATCCCGGCTACACCTTC.